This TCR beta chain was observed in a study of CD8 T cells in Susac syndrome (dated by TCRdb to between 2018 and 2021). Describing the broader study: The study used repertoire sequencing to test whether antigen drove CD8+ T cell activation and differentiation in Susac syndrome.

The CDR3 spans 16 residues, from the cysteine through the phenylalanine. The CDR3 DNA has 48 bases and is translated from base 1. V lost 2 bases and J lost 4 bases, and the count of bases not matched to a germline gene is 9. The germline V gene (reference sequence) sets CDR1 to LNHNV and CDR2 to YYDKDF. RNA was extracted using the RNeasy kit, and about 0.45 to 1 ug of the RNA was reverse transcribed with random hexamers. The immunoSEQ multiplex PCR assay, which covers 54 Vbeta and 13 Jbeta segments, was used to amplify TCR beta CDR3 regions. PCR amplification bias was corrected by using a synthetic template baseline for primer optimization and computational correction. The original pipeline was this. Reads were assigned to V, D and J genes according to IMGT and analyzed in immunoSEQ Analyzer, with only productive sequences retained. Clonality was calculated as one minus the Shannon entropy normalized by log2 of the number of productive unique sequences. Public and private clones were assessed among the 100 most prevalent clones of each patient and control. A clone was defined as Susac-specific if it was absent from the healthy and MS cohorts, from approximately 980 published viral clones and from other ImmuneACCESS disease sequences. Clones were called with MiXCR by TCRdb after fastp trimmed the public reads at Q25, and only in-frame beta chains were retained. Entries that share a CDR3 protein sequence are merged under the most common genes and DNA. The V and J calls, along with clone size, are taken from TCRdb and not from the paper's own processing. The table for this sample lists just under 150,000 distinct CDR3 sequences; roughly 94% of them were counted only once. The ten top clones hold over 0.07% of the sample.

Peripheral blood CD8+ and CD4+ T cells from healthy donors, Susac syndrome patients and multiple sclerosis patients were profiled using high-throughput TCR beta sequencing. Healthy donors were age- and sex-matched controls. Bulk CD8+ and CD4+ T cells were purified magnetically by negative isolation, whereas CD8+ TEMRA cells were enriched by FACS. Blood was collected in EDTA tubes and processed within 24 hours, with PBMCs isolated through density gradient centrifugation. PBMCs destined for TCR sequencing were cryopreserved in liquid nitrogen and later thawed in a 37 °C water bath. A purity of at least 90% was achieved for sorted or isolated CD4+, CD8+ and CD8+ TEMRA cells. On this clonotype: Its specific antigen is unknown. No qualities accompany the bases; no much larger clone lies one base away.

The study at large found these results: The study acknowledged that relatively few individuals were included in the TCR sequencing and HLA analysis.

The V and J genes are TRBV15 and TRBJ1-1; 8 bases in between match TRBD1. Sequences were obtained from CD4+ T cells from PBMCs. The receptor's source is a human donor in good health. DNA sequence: TGTGCCACCAGCAGACTCAGGGGGCTGCGGTCCACTGAAGCTTTCTTT. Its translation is CATSRLRGLRSTEAFF.